These 24 T cell receptor beta chains were sequenced from one sample in a study of shared clonotypes between healthy human individuals. TCRdb keeps only in-frame clones here, not all; method: immunoSEQ multiplex PCR. The sample has approximately 2.5 million clones, 93% seen once. Sequencing used naive CD4+ T cells from PBMCs. Subset reported: CD45RA+ positively selected. The receptor source for this set is a young man in good health. Some clones in this sample may be carry-over from other donors' samples.

V usage is TRBV11-1 and J usage is TRBJ2-7; D remains ambiguous. CDR3 size: 12 residues. V was pared by 5 bases and J by 1 base, with 6 bases between. CDR1 is SGHAT, CDR2 FQDESV, per germline (reference sequence). This chain's CDR3 is CASSVGSYEQYF. DNA of the CDR3: TGTGCCAGCAGCGTGGGGTCCTACGAGCAGTACTTC.

The chain carries TRBV19 and TRBJ2-2; 13 nucleotides align to TRBD2. Losses at the gene ends were 8 bases for V and 5 bases for J; bases not matched to a gene: 8. This CDR3 has 16 residues. The V gene's germline CDR1 is LNHDA and CDR2 SQIVND (reference sequence). The CDR3 reads CASWTSGGARTGELFF. The CDR3 coding sequence is TGTGCCAGTTGGACTAGCGGGGGCGCGAGGACCGGGGAGCTGTTTTTT.

Here the CDR3 reads CASSPRTVNYGYTF. The CDR3 DNA is TGTGCCAGTAGTCCACGGACAGTTAACTATGGCTACACCTTC. The chain has TRBV19 and TRBJ1-2, with TRBD1 as a possible D gene (6 bases). This CDR3 has 14 residues. Germline lookup yields CDR1 LNHDA and CDR2 SQIVND (reference sequence). V was cut by 5 bases and J by 1 base, with 11 bases left in between. The whole variable domain, remainder taken from reference TRBV19 and TRBJ1-2, is DGGITQSPKYLFRKEGQNVTLSCEQNLNHDAMYWYRQDPGQGLRLIYYSQIVNDFQKGDIAEGYSVSREKKESFPLTVTSAQKNPTAFYLCASSPRTVNYGYTFGSGTRLTVV.

CDR3 nucleotide sequence: TGTGCCAGCTCCGGAGGGACTGGGGCCAACGTCCTGACTTTC. It specifies CASSGGTGANVLTF. This chain connects TRBV6-4 to TRBJ2-6; weak D call: TRBD2 (6 bases). Per germline, CDR1 MRHNA and CDR2 SNTAGT. Trimming left V 8 bases short and J 2 bases short, with 10 bases between. This CDR3 comprises 14 residues.

A remark on this clone: Other DNA variants within this sample encode the same CDR3. The chain recombines TRBV7-3 with TRBJ1-1; D is ambiguous. The CDR3 spans 13 residues. Germline assignment: CDR1 SGHTA and CDR2 FQGTGA. Between the trimmed V and J ends, which lost 3 bases and 1 base, there was a span of 6 bases. CDR3 sequence: CASSFGGNTEAFF. The CDR3 bases are TGTGCCAGCAGCTTTGGTGGGAACACTGAAGCTTTCTTT.

In its sample, this clone was seen once. The V gene is TRBV7-3, the J gene TRBJ2-1; 7 positions agree with TRBD2. The CDR3 spans 16 residues. The junction had 11 bases not matched to a gene; V was cut back by 4 bases and J by 5 bases. Germline V lookup: CDR1 SGHTA, CDR2 FQGTGA. For the CDR3, the DNA is TGTGCCAGCAGCTCAAGGGCTAGCGGAGCCCACAATGAGCAGTTCTTC. As protein: CASSSRASGAHNEQFF.

J is TRBJ2-7 and V is TRBV15, with no clear D. The V gene lost 5 bases and the J gene lost 0 bases, with 14 bases spanning the gap. The CDR3 runs 15 residues. Germline CDR1 is LNHNV and CDR2 is YYDKDF (reference sequence). CDR3 in amino acids: CATSPTYLDSYEQYF. CDR3 coding DNA: TGTGCCACCAGCCCGACCTATCTGGACTCCTACGAGCAGTACTTC.

V usage is TRBV6-5 and J usage is TRBJ2-3; D is ambiguous. Germline assignment: CDR1 MNHEY and CDR2 SVGAGI. This CDR3 comprises 14 residues. V shed 2 bases and J shed 3 bases, with 9 bases lying between them. The CDR3, as DNA: TGTGCCAGCAGTTACGCCAGGCCTACAGATACGCAGTATTTT. This sequence encodes CASSYARPTDTQYF.

This chain joins TRBV5-4 and TRBJ2-3, with D possibly being TRBD1 or TRBD2 (6 bases each). V was shortened by 0 bases and J by 6 bases, with 14 bases between the two germline ends. The germline V gene has CDR1 SGHNT and CDR2 YYREEE (reference sequence). This CDR3 spans 15 amino acids. The CDR3 DNA is TGTGCCAGCAGCTTGGGGGGGGCTCCTCGGGATACGCAGTATTTT. Its protein product is CASSLGGAPRDTQYF.

The chain joins TRBV9 to TRBJ2-7; D uncertain. The V gene's germline CDR1 is SGDLS and CDR2 YYNGEE. Trimming pared 0 bases from V and 3 bases from J, leaving 4 bases between. This CDR3 region has 12 residues. The CDR3 region is CASSVGVYEQYF. The CDR3 coding sequence is TGTGCCAGCAGCGTAGGGGTCTACGAGCAGTACTTC.

Concerning this clone: Other DNA sequences from this sample encode an identical CDR3 as well. This chain connects TRBV6-4 to TRBJ1-1; TRBD1 is a possible D gene (6 bases). V gave up 6 bases and J gave up 0 bases, with 8 bases separating them. The CDR3 extends over 13 amino acids. Germline V lookup: CDR1 MRHNA, CDR2 SNTAGT. The CDR3 spells CASRRTVNTEAFF. DNA for the CDR3: TGTGCCAGCAGAAGGACAGTGAACACTGAAGCTTTCTTT.

A remark on this clone: The same CDR3 arises from other DNA sequences in this sample as well. The chain links TRBV20-1 to TRBJ1-2; D remains ambiguous. The germline V gene encodes CDR1 DFQATT and CDR2 SNEGSKA (reference sequence). Trimming left V 5 bases short and J 1 base short, with 2 bases between. The CDR3 has 10 amino acids. CDR3 protein: CSAGNYGYTF. In nucleotides, the CDR3 is TGCAGTGCTGGTAACTATGGCTACACCTTC.

V gene TRBV7-9 combines with J gene TRBJ1-4; maybe TRBD1 (5 bases). V lost 3 bases and J lost 3, with 8 bases in between. Germline loops: CDR1 SEHNR, CDR2 FQNEAQ (reference sequence). This CDR3 contains 14 residues. In DNA, the CDR3 is TGTGCCAGCAGCTTCAGGGACCCTAATGAAAAACTGTTTTTT. Its translation is CASSFRDPNEKLFF. Drawing the rest from reference TRBV7-9 and TRBJ1-4, the complete variable domain is DTGVSQNPRHKITKRGQNVTFRCDPISEHNRLYWYRQTLGQGPEFLTYFQNEAQLEKSRLLSDRFSAERPKGSFSTLEIQRTEQGDSAMYLCASSFRDPNEKLFFGSGTQLSVL.

The chain couples TRBV19 to TRBJ1-3; maybe TRBD1 (5 bases). Germline V gene data show CDR1 as LNHDA and CDR2 as SQIVND (reference sequence). The CDR3 runs to 16 residues. With 4 bases removed from V and 0 bases from J, the gap between germline ends came to 13 bases. The DNA of the CDR3 is TGTGCCAGTAGTACCCCGGGACGGAGCTCTGGAAACACCATATATTTT. It codes for CASSTPGRSSGNTIYF.

This chain links TRBV6-4 with TRBJ2-2; D is perhaps TRBD1 (6 bases). The CDR3 consists of 16 residues. V dropped 3 bases and J dropped 5 bases, with 16 bases sitting between them. CDR1 MRHNA and CDR2 SNTAGT come from the germline V gene. CDR3 sequence: CASSDFGTGRTGELFF. The DNA of the CDR3 is TGTGCCAGCAGTGATTTTGGTACAGGGCGAACCGGGGAGCTGTTTTTT.

This clone was seen a handful of times. Different DNA sequences within this sample yield the same CDR3. CDR3 DNA sequence: TGTGCCAGTAGTACTCGACAGGGAAACACCGGGGAGCTGTTTTTT. The encoded protein is CASSTRQGNTGELFF. The chain is built from TRBV19 and TRBJ2-2, with TRBD1 matching 7 bases. Germline V gene sequence: CDR1 LNHDA, CDR2 SQIVND (reference sequence). With V trimmed by 4 bases and J by 2 bases, 4 bases remained unmatched. The CDR3 runs to 15 residues. The full variable domain, with the rest looked up from reference TRBV19 and TRBJ2-2, is DGGITQSPKYLFRKEGQNVTLSCEQNLNHDAMYWYRQDPGQGLRLIYYSQIVNDFQKGDIAEGYSVSREKKESFPLTVTSAQKNPTAFYLCASSTRQGNTGELFFGEGSRLTVL.

The chain recombines TRBV13 with TRBJ1-5; D may be TRBD1 (6 bases). Germline V gene sequence: CDR1 PRHDT, CDR2 FYEKMQ (reference sequence). V was shortened by 5 bases and J by 7 bases, with 24 bases between the two germline ends. The CDR3 is made up of 17 amino acids. The CDR3, as DNA: TGTGCCAGCAGCGTCGGCGGGGGCAGGGCCGCCCGGCAGCCCCAGCATTTT. Translated: CASSVGGGRAARQPQHF.

This clone has more than one count but fewer than ten. This chain joins TRBV5-6 and TRBJ1-5; D ambiguous. The germline CDR1 and CDR2 sequences are SGHDT and YYEEEE. The V gene lost 0 bases and the J gene lost 0 bases, with 10 bases spanning the gap. The CDR3 has 16 residues. The CDR3, as DNA: TGTGCCAGCAGCTTGGGAGGACGGCTTAGCAATCAGCCCCAGCATTTT. This codes for CASSLGGRLSNQPQHF.

The gene calls are TRBV10-3 and TRBJ2-1; 8 bases fit TRBD2. J gave up 9 bases and V 4 bases, and 8 bases lay outside the gene matches. This CDR3 is built from 14 residues. From germline, CDR1 is ENHRY and CDR2 SYGVKD. This chain's CDR3 is CAISVTAGGGEQFF. The CDR3 nucleotides are TGTGCCATCAGTGTAACGGCGGGGGGCGGTGAGCAGTTCTTC.

The chain employs TRBV4-2 and TRBJ2-1; 8 nucleotides line up with TRBD2. V gave up 3 bases and J gave up 4 bases; unmatched junction bases: 5. The CDR3 totals 15 residues. Germline-derived CDR1 and CDR2 are LGHNA and YNFKEQ. The CDR3 bases are TGTGCCAGCAGCCATTCGCGGGAGGCTTACAATGAGCAGTTCTTC. It translates to CASSHSREAYNEQFF.

The chain joins TRBV7-6 to TRBJ2-5; no reliable D call. The CDR3 is 13 amino acids. The ends were cut back, 5 bases at V and 0 bases at J, with 7 bases in the middle. The V gene's germline CDR1 is SGHVS and CDR2 FNYEAQ. Written as DNA, the CDR3 is TGTGCCAGCAGCGCAGTACACCAAGAGACCCAGTACTTC. Protein: CASSAVHQETQYF. Full variable domain (rest looked up from reference TRBV7-6 and TRBJ2-5): GAGVSQSPRYKVTKRGQDVALRCDPISGHVSLYWYRQALGQGPEFLTYFNYEAQQDKSGLPNDRFSAERPEGSISTLTIQRTEQRDSAMYRCASSAVHQETQYFGPGTRLLVL.

To note about this clone: In the same sample, other DNA sequences code for this CDR3. The genes are TRBV4-3 and TRBJ1-1; 7 nucleotides match TRBD1. The CDR3 contains 13 residues. V trimming: 0 bases; J trimming: 5 bases; junction bases outside the gene matches: 0. Germline loops: CDR1 LGHNA, CDR2 YSLEER. CDR3 amino acids: CASSQDRGTEAFF. The CDR3 bases are TGCGCCAGCAGCCAAGACAGGGGGACTGAAGCTTTCTTT.

The rearrangement links TRBV18 to TRBJ2-7, with D maybe TRBD2 (6 bases). The CDR3 has 15 amino acids. Germline assignment: CDR1 KGHSH and CDR2 LQKENI. V lost 4 bases, J lost 0 bases, and 13 bases lay in between. DNA for the CDR3: TGTGCCAGCTCACGCGGGGATACTACCTCCTACGAGCAGTACTTC. Protein product: CASSRGDTTSYEQYF.

This clone was counted a single time. This chain joins TRBV6-6 and TRBJ2-7; possible D gene TRBD1, 6 bases. The germline gives CDR1 MNHNY, CDR2 SVGAGI (reference sequence). Trimming took off 4 bases at V and 1 base at J, with 11 bases between the two ends. The CDR3 is 14 amino acids. The chain's CDR3 is CASSSTGISYEQYF. Written as DNA, the CDR3 is TGTGCCAGCAGTTCCACAGGGATTTCCTACGAGCAGTACTTC.